This TCR beta chain appears in the sequencing data of a study of PD-1 blockade in classical Hodgkin lymphoma. As for the study in general: The patients were dosed with nivolumab 3 mg/kg, infused intravenously every 2 weeks.

Regarding the study as a whole: Patients excluded were those beginning nivolumab under 1 year after ASCT. Repertoires differed for reasons still undefined, possibly disease activity or prior therapy.

A word on this clone: Its antigen is not known.

V lost 3 bases and J lost 0, with 12 bases in between. This CDR3 is 16 amino acids long. Germline CDR1 reads SGHAT; CDR2 reads FQNNGV. Time point: cycle 4 day 1 (C4D1), after five to seven weeks of nivolumab. All patients experienced relapse after autologous stem cell transplantation, and brentuximab vedotin exposure was variable. Sequencing was performed with immunoSEQ multiplex PCR; in TCRdb, only in-frame clones are kept and a portion is missing. The data show fewer than 10,000 clones, roughly 85% seen once. This receptor was taken from a human donor with classical Hodgkin lymphoma. The chain combines TRBV11-2 with TRBJ2-1; no firm D call. Sequencing was performed on peripheral blood mononuclear cells (PBMCs), taken before the fourth cycle of nivolumab. The CDR3 spells CASSLLDMSSYNEQFF. Written as DNA, the CDR3 is TGTGCCAGCAGCTTGCTCGACATGAGCTCCTACAATGAGCAGTTCTTC. The whole variable domain, filled in from reference TRBV11-2 and TRBJ2-1, reads EAGVAQSPRYKIIEKRQSVAFWCNPISGHATLYWYQQILGQGPKLLIQFQNNGVVDDSQLPKDRFSAERLKGVDSTLKIQPAKLEDSAVYLCASSLLDMSSYNEQFFGPGTRLTVL.